This is a list of T cell receptor beta chains from one sample in a study of blood T cell repertoires in COVID-19. Libraries were prepared by immunoSEQ multiplex PCR; TCRdb keeps only in-frame clonotypes and omits some of them. The data show about 170,000 clones, 83% seen once. The specimen sequenced was peripheral blood. The receptors originated from an elderly woman with acute or convalescent COVID-19. Both conserved end residues are part of each CDR3. Each record gives: V gene, clone size, D gene, J gene, CDR3 protein, CDR3 DNA. The D gene is left open where the match is weak. Clone sizes are given selectively: once, few, many, or a class where the clone is expanded.

TRBV28	.	TRBD1	TRBJ2-7	CASSPSPGTGSFLEQYF	TGTGCCAGCAGTCCTTCCCCCGGGACAGGGTCTTTCCTCGAGCAGTACTTC
TRBV4-3	.	TRBD2	TRBJ2-5	CASSQTSGIQETQYF	TGCGCCAGCAGCCAAACTAGCGGGATACAAGAGACCCAGTACTTC
TRBV10-1	once	TRBD1	TRBJ1-6	CASSGGQGKDSPLHF	TGCGCCAGCAGTGGGGGACAGGGGAAGGATTCACCCCTCCACTTT
TRBV7-8	.	TRBD1	TRBJ2-7	CASSLTGQAGVLNYEQYF	TGTGCCAGCAGCCTGACCGGACAGGCAGGGGTTCTTAACTACGAGCAGTACTTC
TRBV28	once	.	TRBJ1-5	CASSASRDQPQHF	TGTGCCAGCAGTGCCTCACGGGATCAGCCCCAGCATTTT
TRBV9	.	.	TRBJ2-3	CASSVARTAGGTDTQYF	TGTGCCAGCAGCGTAGCTAGGACCGCCGGGGGCACAGATACGCAGTATTTT
TRBV18	.	.	TRBJ2-5	CASSPLPGGQETQYF	TGTGCCAGCTCACCACTTCCCGGGGGCCAAGAGACCCAGTACTTC
TRBV4-3	once	TRBD1	TRBJ1-2	CASSQGRTGNYGYTF	TGCGCCAGCAGCCAAGGAAGGACAGGGAACTATGGCTACACCTTC
TRBV18	.	.	TRBJ1-3	CASSPPARGYGNTIYF	TGTGCCAGCTCACCACCAGCCAGGGGCTATGGAAACACCATATATTTT
TRBV9	.	.	TRBJ1-4	CASSVGQTPTNEKLFF	TGTGCCAGCAGCGTAGGTCAGACACCAACTAATGAAAAACTGTTTTTT
TRBV5-6	.	TRBD1	TRBJ2-3	CASSLGSGTDTDTQYF	TGTGCCAGCAGCTTGGGATCCGGGACAGACACAGATACGCAGTATTTT
TRBV7-2	.	.	TRBJ2-3	CASSLRRRADTQYF	TGTGCCAGCAGCTTAAGACGGAGGGCAGATACGCAGTATTTT
TRBV27	.	TRBD1	TRBJ1-4	CASSSLTGAVNEKLFF	TGTGCCAGCAGTTCGTTAACAGGGGCTGTTAATGAAAAACTGTTTTTT
TRBV28	.	.	TRBJ1-2	CASSLPQGNYGYTF	TGTGCCAGCAGTTTACCCCAGGGAAACTATGGCTACACCTTC
TRBV4-1	.	.	TRBJ2-2	CASSQTPAANTGELFF	TGCGCCAGCAGCCAAACGCCAGCGGCGAACACCGGGGAGCTGTTTTTT
TRBV7-2	.	TRBD1	TRBJ2-7	CASSSLPPGQGSRYEQYF	TGTGCCAGCAGCTCCCTCCCGCCGGGACAGGGGTCTCGGTACGAGCAGTACTTC
TRBV30	.	TRBD1	TRBJ2-3	CAWSARGFTDTQYF	TGTGCCTGGAGCGCCAGGGGGTTCACAGATACGCAGTATTTT
TRBV24-1	.	.	TRBJ2-3	CATMSEFSDTQYF	TGTGCCACCATGAGTGAGTTCTCAGATACGCAGTATTTT
TRBV5-1	once	TRBD1	TRBJ1-2	CASSSPGQGAYGYTF	TGCGCCAGCAGCTCACCGGGACAGGGGGCCTATGGCTACACCTTC
TRBV28	.	TRBD1	TRBJ1-4	CASSLRDRYEKLFF	TGTGCCAGCAGTCTCCGGGACAGATATGAAAAACTGTTTTTT
TRBV14	.	.	TRBJ2-5	CASSQDLAQETQYF	TGTGCCAGCAGCCAAGATCTGGCCCAAGAGACCCAGTACTTC
TRBV9	many	TRBD1	TRBJ1-4	CASSAEGTGNEKLFF	TGTGCCAGCAGCGCCGAGGGGACAGGCAATGAAAAACTGTTTTTT
TRBV11-2	.	TRBD1	TRBJ2-2	CATRGLNTGELFF	TGTGCCACGAGGGGGCTGAACACCGGGGAGCTGTTTTTT
TRBV10-1	.	TRBD1	TRBJ2-3	CASSESRQGAGDTQYF	TGCGCCAGCAGTGAGTCCAGGCAGGGGGCCGGAGATACGCAGTATTTT
TRBV20-1	few	TRBD1	TRBJ1-1	CSALGQEEAFF	TGCAGTGCTCTGGGACAGGAGGAAGCTTTCTTT
TRBV28	.	.	TRBJ2-7	CASTSTYEQYF	TGTGCCAGCACGAGTACCTACGAGCAGTACTTC
TRBV18	.	TRBD1	TRBJ2-2	CASSQGQGKTGELFF	TGTGCCAGCTCACAGGGACAGGGCAAAACCGGGGAGCTGTTTTTT
TRBV19	.	TRBD1	TRBJ2-7	CASSMGTASYEQYF	TGTGCCAGTAGTATGGGGACAGCATCCTACGAGCAGTACTTC
TRBV18	once	TRBD1	TRBJ1-5	CASSPNPGTGHGKSNQPQHF	TGTGCCAGCTCACCAAACCCCGGGACAGGGCACGGAAAGAGCAATCAGCCCCAGCATTTT
TRBV15	.	.	TRBJ1-6	CATSSGDTYNSPLHF	TGTGCCACCAGCAGCGGGGACACTTATAATTCACCCCTCCACTTT
TRBV18	.	TRBD1	TRBJ1-2	CASSPSGQGHYGYTF	TGTGCCAGCTCACCCTCGGGACAGGGACACTATGGCTACACCTTC
TRBV29-1	.	.	TRBJ2-5	CSVFRGGETQYF	TGCAGCGTTTTTAGGGGTGGAGAGACCCAGTACTTC
TRBV9	.	TRBD2	TRBJ2-5	CASSVSGWGETQYF	TGTGCCAGCAGCGTTAGCGGGTGGGGGGAGACCCAGTACTTC
TRBV10-2	.	TRBD1	TRBJ1-2	CASSVGQGRDYGYTF	TGCGCCAGCAGTGTGGGACAGGGTAGAGATTATGGCTACACCTTC
TRBV19	.	TRBD1	TRBJ2-3	CASSSDRVADTQYF	TGTGCCAGTAGTTCGGACAGGGTAGCAGATACGCAGTATTTT
TRBV19	.	.	TRBJ2-3	CASRYTDTQYF	TGTGCCAGTAGGTACACAGATACGCAGTATTTT
TRBV5-4	.	.	TRBJ2-3	CASNSRDTSTDTQYF	TGTGCCAGCAATAGTCGGGACACTAGCACAGATACGCAGTATTTT
TRBV4-1	once	.	TRBJ1-2	CASRQVAGAYGYTF	TGCGCCAGCAGACAGGTGGCAGGGGCCTATGGCTACACCTTC
TRBV6-1	.	TRBD2	TRBJ2-2	CASSEAVLAGGLNTGELFF	TGTGCCAGCAGTGAAGCGGTGTTAGCGGGGGGCCTTAACACCGGGGAGCTGTTTTTT
TRBV29-1	.	.	TRBJ1-1	CSVSENTEAFF	TGCAGCGTTTCAGAGAACACTGAAGCTTTCTTT
TRBV5-1	.	.	TRBJ2-7	CASMQNTEQYF	TGCGCCAGCATGCAGAACACCGAGCAGTACTTC
TRBV1	.	.	TRBJ1-1	CTSSRPRTRAEAFF	TGCACCAGCAGCCGCCCCAGGACGAGGGCTGAAGCTTTCTTT
TRBV28	.	.	TRBJ1-1	CATKAGGGHTEAFF	TGTGCCACCAAAGCGGGGGGTGGGCACACTGAAGCTTTCTTT
TRBV2	.	TRBD1	TRBJ1-6	CASSPRDRVNSPLHF	TGTGCCAGCAGTCCCCGGGACAGGGTTAATTCACCCCTCCACTTT
TRBV10-3	.	TRBD1	TRBJ1-2	CAISLRTGEGTSGYTF	TGTGCCATCAGCCTAAGGACAGGAGAAGGAACTAGTGGCTACACCTTC
TRBV7-9	.	.	TRBJ1-5	CASSLELAGAPQHF	TGTGCCAGCAGCTTAGAATTGGCAGGCGCACCCCAGCATTTT
TRBV7-2	.	TRBD1	TRBJ1-2	CASSLVDRESYGYTF	TGTGCCAGCAGCTTAGTCGACAGGGAGAGCTATGGCTACACCTTC
TRBV5-6	.	.	TRBJ1-1	CASSPDGGSRNTEAFF	TGTGCCAGCAGCCCAGACGGGGGGTCGAGGAACACTGAAGCTTTCTTT
TRBV7-2	.	.	TRBJ2-3	CASSFVVNTQYF	TGTGCCAGCAGCTTTGTAGTAAATACGCAGTATTTT
TRBV30	.	.	TRBJ1-1	CAWRHGPQNTEAFF	TGTGCCTGGAGACATGGGCCCCAGAACACTGAAGCTTTCTTT
TRBV7-9	few	.	TRBJ1-2	CASSFTGNGYTF	TGTGCCAGCAGCTTTACAGGGAATGGCTACACCTTC
TRBV5-6	.	.	TRBJ2-1	CASSLLLAAYNEQFF	TGTGCCAGCAGCTTGCTCCTAGCAGCTTACAATGAGCAGTTCTTC
TRBV7-6	once	.	TRBJ2-7	CASSLAPTASYEQYF	TGTGCCAGCAGCTTAGCACCCACAGCCTCCTACGAGCAGTACTTC
TRBV18	.	.	TRBJ2-5	CASSPPGGRAQETQYF	TGTGCCAGCTCACCACCGGGAGGAAGGGCACAAGAGACCCAGTACTTC
TRBV9	.	.	TRBJ2-3	CASSRKPSDFGTDTQYF	TGTGCCAGCAGCCGCAAGCCGAGCGACTTCGGCACAGATACGCAGTATTTT
TRBV18	.	.	TRBJ1-4	CASSPQGMKTNEKLFF	TGTGCCAGCTCACCACAGGGGATGAAAACTAATGAAAAACTGTTTTTT
TRBV5-4	.	.	TRBJ1-1	CASSLAGRENTEAFF	TGTGCCAGCAGCTTGGCTGGCAGGGAGAACACTGAAGCTTTCTTT
TRBV5-1	.	TRBD2	TRBJ2-3	CASSLVGTSGGLSTDTQYF	TGCGCCAGCAGCTTGGTTGGGACTAGCGGGGGACTTAGCACAGATACGCAGTATTTT